What follows are 8 T cell receptor beta chains derived from one specimen sequenced in a study of blood T cell repertoires in COVID-19. Clones were sequenced by immunoSEQ multiplex PCR, and TCRdb holds only the in-frame ones, with some missing. The profile shows approximately 300,000 clones, roughly nine tenths of them singletons. The source material was peripheral blood. The receptors here all came from a man younger than 35 who had recovered from COVID-19.

This clone appeared once. The rearrangement links TRBV10-1 to TRBJ2-2, with D unclear. V was cut by 4 bases and J by 10 bases, with 4 bases left in between. The V gene's germline CDR1 is WNHNN and CDR2 SYGVQD (reference sequence). The CDR3 has 10 amino acids. The CDR3 nucleotides read TGCGCCAGCAGTGGTCTGGAGCTGTTTTTT. This sequence encodes CASSGLELFF.

This chain uses TRBV29-1 with TRBJ2-3; no clear D. CDR3 length: 12 residues. Per germline, CDR1 SQVTM and CDR2 ANQGSEA. V was shortened by 5 bases and J by 2 bases, with 8 bases between the two germline ends. The CDR3 reads CSVPIPTDTQYF. The CDR3 nucleotides are TGCAGCGTTCCTATACCCACAGATACGCAGTATTTT.

J is TRBJ2-5 and V is TRBV5-4; 11 nucleotides agree with TRBD2. Germline values: CDR1 SGHNT, CDR2 YYREEE (reference sequence). V shed 1 base and J 4 bases; nucleotides not matched to a gene: 3. The CDR3 is 15 residues long. CDR3 in amino acids: CASSLTSGSLETQYF. The CDR3 DNA follows: TGTGCCAGCAGCTTGACTAGCGGGAGCTTAGAGACCCAGTACTTC.

The chain employs TRBV29-1 and TRBJ2-3, with 16 bases identical to TRBD2. This CDR3 comprises 19 residues. Germline trimming cut 6 bases from V and 4 bases from J; bases unmatched to any gene: 16. Germline CDR1 SQVTM, CDR2 ANQGSEA. The chain's CDR3 is CSVSRGLAGGLNGADTQYF. CDR3 in DNA: TGCAGCGTCTCCCGGGGACTAGCGGGAGGGTTGAACGGGGCAGATACGCAGTATTTT.

This rearrangement joins TRBV30 to TRBJ1-1, with unresolved D. The germline V and J ends were trimmed by 0 bases and 9 bases, with 8 bases remaining between them. Germline lookup yields CDR1 GTSNPN and CDR2 SVGIG (reference sequence). The CDR3 has 11 residues. This CDR3 reads CAWSVLAQAFF. The DNA of the CDR3 is TGTGCCTGGAGTGTACTTGCCCAAGCTTTCTTT.

V is TRBV6-1 and J is TRBJ2-2; D gene ambiguous. Trimming removed 0 bases from V and 1 base from J, with 6 bases in between. The CDR3 length is 15 residues. Looked up from germline, CDR1 is MNHNS and CDR2 is SASEGT. CDR3 residues: CASSEARQNTGELFF. CDR3 bases: TGTGCCAGCAGTGAAGCGCGGCAGAACACCGGGGAGCTGTTTTTT.

V is TRBV6-1 and J is TRBJ2-1; TRBD1 matches 8 bases. V gave up 1 base and J gave up 4 bases; unmatched junction bases: 6. CDR3 size: 16 residues. The germline CDR1 and CDR2 sequences are MNHNS and SASEGT. The CDR3 bases are TGTGCCAGCAGTGAAGGGGTCAGGGGGCTGTACAATGAGCAGTTCTTC. Translation: CASSEGVRGLYNEQFF.

The chain employs TRBV6-1 and TRBJ1-6, with 7 positions matching TRBD1. CDR1 and CDR2 from the germline V gene are MNHNS and SASEGT. The CDR3 is 17 amino acids. V trimming: 2 bases; J trimming: 0 bases; junction bases outside the gene matches: 4. CDR3 nucleotide sequence: TGTGCCAGCAGTGAAAACAGGGGAGGCTCCTATAATTCACCCCTCCACTTT. This codes for CASSENRGGSYNSPLHF.